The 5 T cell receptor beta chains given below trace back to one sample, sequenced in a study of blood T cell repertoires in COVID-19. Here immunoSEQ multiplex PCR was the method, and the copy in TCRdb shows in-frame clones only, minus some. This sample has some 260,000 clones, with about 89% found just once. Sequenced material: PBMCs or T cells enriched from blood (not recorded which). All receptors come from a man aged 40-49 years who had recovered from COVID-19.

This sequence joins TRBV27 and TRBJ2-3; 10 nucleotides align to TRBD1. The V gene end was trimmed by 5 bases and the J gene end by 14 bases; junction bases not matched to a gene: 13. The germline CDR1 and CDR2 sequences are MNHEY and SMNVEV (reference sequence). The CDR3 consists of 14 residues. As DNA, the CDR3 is TGTGCCAGCAGTCCGGGACAGGGGACCTTAGACCCGTATTTT. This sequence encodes CASSPGQGTLDPYF.

The CDR3 nucleotides read TGTGCCAGCAGCTTCTCCCCCTCCGCGGCGGGGAAGGGGGATACGCAGTATTTT. Amino acids: CASSFSPSAAGKGDTQYF. The V gene is TRBV7-3, the J gene TRBJ2-3; D perhaps matches TRBD2 (6 bases). Looked up from germline, CDR1 is SGHTA and CDR2 is FQGTGA. V shed 3 bases and J shed 6 bases, with 25 bases lying between them. This CDR3 has 18 residues.

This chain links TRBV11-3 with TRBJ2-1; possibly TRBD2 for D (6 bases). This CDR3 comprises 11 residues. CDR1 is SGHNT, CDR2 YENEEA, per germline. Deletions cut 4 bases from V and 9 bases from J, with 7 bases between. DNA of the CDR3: TGTGCCAGCAGCTACGGGGGTGAGCAGTTCTTC. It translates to CASSYGGEQFF.

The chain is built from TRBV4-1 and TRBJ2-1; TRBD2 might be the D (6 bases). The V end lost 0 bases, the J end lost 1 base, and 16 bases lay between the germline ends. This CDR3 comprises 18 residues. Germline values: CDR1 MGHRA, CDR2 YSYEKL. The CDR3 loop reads CASSQDPIGGNSYNEQFF. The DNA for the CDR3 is TGCGCCAGCAGCCAAGATCCCATAGGCGGGAATTCCTACAATGAGCAGTTCTTC.

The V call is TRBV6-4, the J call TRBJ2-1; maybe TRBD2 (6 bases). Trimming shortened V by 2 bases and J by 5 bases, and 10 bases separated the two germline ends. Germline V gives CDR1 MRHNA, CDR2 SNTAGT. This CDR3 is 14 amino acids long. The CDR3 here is CASSDLGGNNEQFF. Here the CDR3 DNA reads TGTGCCAGCAGTGACCTGGGAGGCAACAATGAGCAGTTCTTC.